This T cell receptor (beta chain) is drawn from a study of vaccination and CD4 T cells after COVID-19 (dated by TCRdb to the early 2020s). Background on the whole study: The convalescent cohort comprised six males and four females, including two Hispanic individuals, seven Caucasians, two Asians and one multiracial person. Each participant got two doses of either the Pfizer-BioNTech BNT162b2 vaccine (n=8) or the Moderna mRNA-1273 vaccine (n=2). Post-COVID blood samples from convalescent patients were collected a median of around 100 days after diagnosis, with a range of roughly 30 to 170 days. Post-vaccine blood samples were taken a median of 72 days after the second vaccine dose, with a range of roughly 13 to 250 days. Culture stimuli were overlapping spike peptide pools from SARS-CoV-2 and from the common cold coronaviruses HCoV-NL63, HCoV-OC43 and HCoV-229E. Control cultures received a CEFX viral epitope pool as the positive control, an HIV-1 Nef peptide pool as the negative control, or no peptide. In roughly 10 COVID-19 convalescent patients and a few infection-naive healthy vaccine recipients, the spike-specific CD4+ TCR repertoire before mRNA vaccination was compared with the repertoire after mRNA vaccination. Study-wide findings and limitations: The number of convalescent patients in the study was relatively small, and the study did not examine early timepoints following natural infection. The median number of SARS-CoV-2-reactive clonotypes rose from around 21 after infection to 30 to 45 after vaccination, but the change was not significant. Of the vaccine-specific clones in convalescent patients, 304 of 307, or nearly all, reacted only to SARS-CoV-2 spike and did not cross-react with common cold coronaviruses. Among the post-vaccine SARS-CoV-2-reactive clones in convalescent patients, a median about 86% showed up only after vaccination, which suggests vaccine-specific priming.

V drops 1 base and J drops 7 bases, leaving 19 bases in between. From cysteine to phenylalanine, the CDR3 is 16 amino acids long. Solely the CDR3 DNA is kept, with 48 bases framed from the first base. The germline V gene yields SGHTA for CDR1 and FQGNSA for CDR2. The treatment or condition label on this specimen signifies: approximately nine-day PBMC culture with coronavirus spike peptide pools or control peptides (ViraFEST assay). The ViraFEST assay, used in the study, expanded antigen-specific T cells with peptide pools and then identified the expanded clonotypes through TCR sequencing. Negative nucleocapsid antibody tests before and after vaccination confirmed that the healthy vaccine recipients had no prior SARS-CoV-2 infection. Each well held roughly 2 million PBMCs cultured in IMDM containing about 5% human AB serum and approximately 10 IU/ml IL-2, with 8.5 to 10 ug/ml peptide pools added. On days 3 and 7, half of the culture medium was replaced with fresh IL-2-containing medium. Once the cells had been in culture for less than 12 days, the EasySep CD4+ T cell isolation kit was used to isolate CD4+ T cells by negative selection. PBMCs were separated from whole blood using Ficoll-Paque Plus gradient centrifugation and then either used fresh or cryopreserved at -140C. Triplicate wells were generally used for each culture condition.

This clonotype has just a few counts. No cognate antigen has been identified for it. Per-base quality was not reported, and no clone a single base away is much larger than it. Libraries were built with PCR. TCR sequencing of DNA from cultured CD4+ T cells used the Oncomine TCR Beta short-read assay at the Johns Hopkins FTIC core. The QIAamp micro DNA kit was used to extract genomic DNA from the cultured CD4+ T cells. The Oncomine TCR Beta libraries from cultured CD4+ T cells were pooled using unique dual indexes and then sequenced on an Illumina iSeq 100. In the source study's methods: Non-productive sequences were removed, and CDR3s that did not start with C, did not end with F or W, or were shorter than 7 amino acids were discarded. Antigen-specific clonotypes were identified with the MANAFEST web application by comparing peptide-stimulated wells with reference and other culture wells. Positive clones required FDR below 0.05, an odds ratio above 5, and productive frequency above 0.1% in at least two of three replicate wells. Cross-reactive clonotypes were defined as significantly expanded in both SARS-CoV-2 spike wells and at least one common cold coronavirus spike condition. CDR3 homology was assessed with Levenshtein distances (stringdist) and unrooted phylogenetic trees (ape) in R version 3.6.1. TCRdb reprocessed the public reads (quality trimming at Q25 with fastp, clone calling with MiXCR) and kept in-frame beta chains. Each CDR3 protein gets just one entry, which takes the most common genes and DNA from the rows behind it. Clone size and V and J calls follow TCRdb, not the original study. The sample data list tens of thousands of distinct CDR3 sequences, and 67% of these were observed just once. The ten largest clonotypes hold 15% to 20% of the sample.

The sequence links TRBV7-2 to TRBJ1-2; the best D guess is TRBD1, with 6 bases matching. Sequences were derived from CD4+ T cells from blood, cultured in vitro, sampled after SARS-CoV-2 vaccination. The source is a human donor who received a COVID-19 vaccine. At the DNA level, the sequence is TGTGCCAGCAGCTTAGGTGGGGGGGCCCTACACGTTGGCTACACCTTC. Translation gives CASSLGGGALHVGYTF.